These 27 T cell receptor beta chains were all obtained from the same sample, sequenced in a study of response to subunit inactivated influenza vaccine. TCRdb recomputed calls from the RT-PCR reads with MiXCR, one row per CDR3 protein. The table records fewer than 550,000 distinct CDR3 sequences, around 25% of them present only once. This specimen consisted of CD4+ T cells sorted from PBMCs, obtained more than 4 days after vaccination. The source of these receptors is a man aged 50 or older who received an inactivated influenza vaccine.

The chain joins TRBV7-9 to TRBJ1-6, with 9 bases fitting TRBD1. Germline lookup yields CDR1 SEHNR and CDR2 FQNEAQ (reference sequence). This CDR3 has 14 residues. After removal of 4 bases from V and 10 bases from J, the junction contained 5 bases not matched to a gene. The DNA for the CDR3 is TGTGCCAGCAGCTCGGGACAGGGACTCTCACCCCTCCACTTT. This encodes CASSSGQGLSPLHF.

CDR3 bases: TGTGCCATCCGGGATGTCAATAGCGACAGCTACAATGAGCAGTTCTTC. Residues: CAIRDVNSDSYNEQFF. The chain uses TRBV10-3 and TRBJ2-1; the D gene could be TRBD1 or TRBD2 (5 bases each). V was trimmed by 8 bases and J by 3 bases, leaving 20 bases between them. The CDR3 loop spans 16 amino acids. Germline loops: CDR1 ENHRY, CDR2 SYGVKD.

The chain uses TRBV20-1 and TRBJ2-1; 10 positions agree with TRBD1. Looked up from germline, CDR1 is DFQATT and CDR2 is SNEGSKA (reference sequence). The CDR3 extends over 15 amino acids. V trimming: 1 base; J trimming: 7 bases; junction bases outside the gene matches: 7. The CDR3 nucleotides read TGCAGTGCTAGAGCGGGGGACAGGGGAATAAATGAGCAGTTCTTC. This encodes CSARAGDRGINEQFF.

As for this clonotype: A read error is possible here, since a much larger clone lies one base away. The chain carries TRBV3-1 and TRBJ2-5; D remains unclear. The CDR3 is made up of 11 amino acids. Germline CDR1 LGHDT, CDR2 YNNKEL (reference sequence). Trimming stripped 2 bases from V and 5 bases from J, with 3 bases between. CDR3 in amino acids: CASSQMETQYF. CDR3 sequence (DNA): TGTGCCAGCAGCCAAATGGAGACCCAGTACTTC.

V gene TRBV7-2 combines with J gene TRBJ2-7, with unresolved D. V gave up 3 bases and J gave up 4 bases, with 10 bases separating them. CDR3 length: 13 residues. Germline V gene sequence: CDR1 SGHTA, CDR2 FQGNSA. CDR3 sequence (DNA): TGTGCCAGCAGCTTCGGACGATATTACGAGCAGTACTTC. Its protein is CASSFGRYYEQYF. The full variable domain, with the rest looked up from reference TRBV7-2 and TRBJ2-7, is GAGVSQSPSNKVTEKGKDVELRCDPISGHTALYWYRQSLGQGLEFLIYFQGNSAPDKSGLPSDRFSAERTGGSVSTLTIQRTQQEDSAVYLCASSFGRYYEQYFGPGTRLTVT.

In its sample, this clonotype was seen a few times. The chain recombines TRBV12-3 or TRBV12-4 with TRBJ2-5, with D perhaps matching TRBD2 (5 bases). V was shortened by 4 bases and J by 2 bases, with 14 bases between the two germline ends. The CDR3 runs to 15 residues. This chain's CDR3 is CASSSPHSGQETQYF. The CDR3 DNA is TGTGCCAGCAGTTCTCCTCACAGCGGACAAGAGACCCAGTACTTC.

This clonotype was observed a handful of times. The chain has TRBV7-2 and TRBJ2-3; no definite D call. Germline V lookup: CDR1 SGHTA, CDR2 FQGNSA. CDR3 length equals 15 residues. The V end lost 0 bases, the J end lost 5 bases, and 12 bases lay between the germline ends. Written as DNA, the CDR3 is TGTGCCAGCAGCTTAGCTCGTGTAGGCGGAGATACGCAGTATTTT. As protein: CASSLARVGGDTQYF.

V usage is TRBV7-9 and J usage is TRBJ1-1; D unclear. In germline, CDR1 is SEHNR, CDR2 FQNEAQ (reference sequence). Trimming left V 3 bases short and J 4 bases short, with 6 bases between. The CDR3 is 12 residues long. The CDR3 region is CASSFGSTEAFF. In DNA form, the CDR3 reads TGTGCCAGCAGCTTTGGGAGCACTGAAGCTTTCTTT.

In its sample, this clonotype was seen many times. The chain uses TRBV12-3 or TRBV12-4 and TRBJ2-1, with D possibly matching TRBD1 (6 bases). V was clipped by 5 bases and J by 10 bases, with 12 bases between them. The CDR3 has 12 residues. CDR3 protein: CASSPGVREQFF. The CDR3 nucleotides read TGTGCCAGCAGTCCAGGGGTTCGGGAGCAGTTCTTC.

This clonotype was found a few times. The CDR3 DNA reads TGCAGTGCGCTGCGGGGGGGGAACACAGATACGCAGTATTTT. Translating gives CSALRGGNTDTQYF. The gene calls are TRBV20-1 and TRBJ2-3; 9 positions agree with TRBD2. The V and J ends lost 6 bases and 2 bases, in that order; junction bases with no gene match: 6. Germline lookup yields CDR1 DFQATT and CDR2 SNEGSKA (reference sequence). The CDR3 length is 14 residues.

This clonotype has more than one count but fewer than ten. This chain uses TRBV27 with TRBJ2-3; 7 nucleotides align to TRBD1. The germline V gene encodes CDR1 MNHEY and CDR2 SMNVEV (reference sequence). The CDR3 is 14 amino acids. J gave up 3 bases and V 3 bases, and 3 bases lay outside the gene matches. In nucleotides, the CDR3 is TGTGCCAGCAGTTTTATACAGGGGACAGATACGCAGTATTTT. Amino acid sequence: CASSFIQGTDTQYF.

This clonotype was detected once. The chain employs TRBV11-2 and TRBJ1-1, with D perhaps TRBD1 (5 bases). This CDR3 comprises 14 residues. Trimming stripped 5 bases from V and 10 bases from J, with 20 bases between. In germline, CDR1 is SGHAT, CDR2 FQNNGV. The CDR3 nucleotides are TGTGCCAGCAGCCCAGGGACGGTGCCTGGGGGAGCTTTCTTT. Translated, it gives CASSPGTVPGGAFF.

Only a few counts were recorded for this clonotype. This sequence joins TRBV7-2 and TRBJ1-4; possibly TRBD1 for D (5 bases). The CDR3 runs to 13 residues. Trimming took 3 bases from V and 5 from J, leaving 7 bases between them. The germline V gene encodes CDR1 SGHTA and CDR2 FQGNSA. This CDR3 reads CASSLGENEKLFF. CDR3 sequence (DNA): TGTGCCAGCAGCTTGGGGGAAAATGAAAAACTGTTTTTT.

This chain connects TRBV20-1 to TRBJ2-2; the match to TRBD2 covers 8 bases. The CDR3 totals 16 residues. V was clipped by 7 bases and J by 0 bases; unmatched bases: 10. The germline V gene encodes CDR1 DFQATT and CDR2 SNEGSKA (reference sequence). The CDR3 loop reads CSGRGEGLANTGELFF. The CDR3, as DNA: TGCAGTGGCAGGGGTGAGGGACTAGCGAACACCGGGGAGCTGTTTTTT.

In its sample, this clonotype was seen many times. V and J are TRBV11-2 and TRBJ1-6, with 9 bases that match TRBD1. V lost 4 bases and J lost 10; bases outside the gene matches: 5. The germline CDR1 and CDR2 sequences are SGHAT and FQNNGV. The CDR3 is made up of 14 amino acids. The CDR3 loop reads CASSSTGGGSPLHF. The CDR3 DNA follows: TGTGCCAGCAGCTCGACAGGGGGGGGATCACCCCTCCACTTT.

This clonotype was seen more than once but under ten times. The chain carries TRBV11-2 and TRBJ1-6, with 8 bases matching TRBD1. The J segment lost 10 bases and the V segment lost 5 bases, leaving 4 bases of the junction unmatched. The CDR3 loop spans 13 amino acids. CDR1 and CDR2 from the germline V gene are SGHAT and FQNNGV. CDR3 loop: CASSSDRGSPLHF. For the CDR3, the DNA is TGTGCCAGCAGCAGCGACAGGGGCTCACCCCTCCACTTT.

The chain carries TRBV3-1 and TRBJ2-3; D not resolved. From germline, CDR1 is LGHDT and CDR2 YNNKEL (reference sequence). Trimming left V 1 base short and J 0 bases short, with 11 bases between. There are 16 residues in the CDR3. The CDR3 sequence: CASSQGRGASTDTQYF. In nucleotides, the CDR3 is TGTGCCAGCAGCCAAGGTCGCGGAGCTAGCACAGATACGCAGTATTTT.

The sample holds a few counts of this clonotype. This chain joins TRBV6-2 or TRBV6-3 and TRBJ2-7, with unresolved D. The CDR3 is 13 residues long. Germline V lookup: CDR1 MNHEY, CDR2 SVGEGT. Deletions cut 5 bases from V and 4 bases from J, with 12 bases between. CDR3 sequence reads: CASSLMLRYEQYF. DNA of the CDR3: TGTGCCAGCAGTCTGATGTTAAGATACGAGCAGTACTTC.

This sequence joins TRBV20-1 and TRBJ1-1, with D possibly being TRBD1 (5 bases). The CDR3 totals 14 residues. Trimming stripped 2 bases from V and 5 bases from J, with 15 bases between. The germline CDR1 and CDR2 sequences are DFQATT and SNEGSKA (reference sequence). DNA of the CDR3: TGCAGTGCTAGACGCGCAGGGATGATGACTGAAGCTTTCTTT. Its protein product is CSARRAGMMTEAFF.

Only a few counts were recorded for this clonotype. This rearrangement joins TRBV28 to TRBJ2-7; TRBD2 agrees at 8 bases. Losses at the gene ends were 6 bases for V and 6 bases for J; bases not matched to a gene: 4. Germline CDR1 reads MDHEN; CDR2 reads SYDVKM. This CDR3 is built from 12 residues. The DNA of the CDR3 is TGTGCCAGCAGGCTAGCGGGCCTCGAGCAGTACTTC. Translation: CASRLAGLEQYF. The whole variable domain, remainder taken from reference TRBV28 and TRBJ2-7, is DVKVTQSSRYLVKRTGEKVFLECVQDMDHENMFWYRQDPGLGLRLIYFSYDVKMKEKGDIPEGYSVSREKKERFSLILESASTNQTSMYLCASRLAGLEQYFGPGTRLTVT.

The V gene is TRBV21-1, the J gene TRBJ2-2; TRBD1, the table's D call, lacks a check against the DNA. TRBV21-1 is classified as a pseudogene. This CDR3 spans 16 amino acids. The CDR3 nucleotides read TGTGCCAGCAGCAAAGCGGAGGACACGAACACCGGGGAGCTGTTTTTT. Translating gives CASSKAEDTNTGELFF.

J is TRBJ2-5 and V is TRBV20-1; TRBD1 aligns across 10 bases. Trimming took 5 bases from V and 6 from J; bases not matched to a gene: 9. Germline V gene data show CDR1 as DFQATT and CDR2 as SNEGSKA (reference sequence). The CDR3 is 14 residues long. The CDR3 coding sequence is TGCAGTGCTCCCGGGACAGGGGCGGGTAAGACCCAGTACTTC. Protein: CSAPGTGAGKTQYF.

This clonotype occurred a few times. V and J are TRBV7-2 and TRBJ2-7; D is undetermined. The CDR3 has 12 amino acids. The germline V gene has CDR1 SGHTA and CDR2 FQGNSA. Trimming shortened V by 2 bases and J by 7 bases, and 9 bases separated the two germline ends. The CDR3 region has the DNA TGTGCCAGCAGCTTATCTCCGGGTGAGCAGTACTTC. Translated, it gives CASSLSPGEQYF.

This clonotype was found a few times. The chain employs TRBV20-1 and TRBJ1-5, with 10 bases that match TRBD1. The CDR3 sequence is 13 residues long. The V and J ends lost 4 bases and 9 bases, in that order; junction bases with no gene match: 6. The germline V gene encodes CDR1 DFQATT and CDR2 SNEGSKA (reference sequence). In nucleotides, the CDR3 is TGCAGTGCTAAAGACAGGGGGCTCTTGCCCCAGCATTTT. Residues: CSAKDRGLLPQHF.

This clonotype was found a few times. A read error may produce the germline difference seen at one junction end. Here the CDR3 DNA reads TGCAGTGCTAGAAAGGTAGCGGGGACAGGTACGCAGTATTTT. It is translated as CSARKVAGTGTQYF. The chain recombines TRBV20-1 with TRBJ2-3, with D perhaps matching TRBD1 or TRBD2 (8 bases each). Germline values: CDR1 DFQATT, CDR2 SNEGSKA (reference sequence). There are 14 residues in the CDR3.

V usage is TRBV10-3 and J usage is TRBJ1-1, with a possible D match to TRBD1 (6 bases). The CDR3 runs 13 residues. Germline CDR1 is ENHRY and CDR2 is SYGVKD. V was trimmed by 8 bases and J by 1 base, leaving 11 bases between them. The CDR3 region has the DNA TGTGCCATCGGAAGACAGGAGAACACTGAAGCTTTCTTT. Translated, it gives CAIGRQENTEAFF.

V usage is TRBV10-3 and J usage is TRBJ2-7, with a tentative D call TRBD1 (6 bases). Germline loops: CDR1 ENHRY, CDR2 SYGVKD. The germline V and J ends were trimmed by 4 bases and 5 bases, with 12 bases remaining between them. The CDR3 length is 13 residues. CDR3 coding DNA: TGTGCCATCAGTGTCCAACAGGGCCACGAGCAGTACTTC. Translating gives CAISVQQGHEQYF.